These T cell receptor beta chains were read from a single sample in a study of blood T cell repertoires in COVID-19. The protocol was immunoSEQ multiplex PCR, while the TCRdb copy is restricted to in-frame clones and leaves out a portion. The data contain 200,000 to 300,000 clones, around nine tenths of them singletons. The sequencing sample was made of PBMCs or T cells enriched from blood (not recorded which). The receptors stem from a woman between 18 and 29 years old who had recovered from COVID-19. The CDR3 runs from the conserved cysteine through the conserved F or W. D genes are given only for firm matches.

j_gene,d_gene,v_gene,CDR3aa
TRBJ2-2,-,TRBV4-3,CASSPRQGPHTGELFF
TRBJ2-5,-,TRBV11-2,CASSSNGRGTETQYF
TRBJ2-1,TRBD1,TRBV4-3,CASSQERTGSSYNEQFF
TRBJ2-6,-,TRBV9,CASSARASSGANVLTF
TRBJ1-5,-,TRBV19,CASTVRGAGNQPQHF
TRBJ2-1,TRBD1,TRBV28,CASSLYLSLPGGHEQFF
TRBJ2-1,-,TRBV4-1,CASSQDSAGRTNEQFF
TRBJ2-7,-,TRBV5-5,CASSLQAVSYEQYF
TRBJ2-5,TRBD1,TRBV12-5,CASGSGQGRETQYF
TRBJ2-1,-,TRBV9,CASSPRQENSYNEQFF
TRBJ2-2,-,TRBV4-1,CASSGGFGTGELFF
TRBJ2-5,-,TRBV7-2,CASRMAGLGETQYF
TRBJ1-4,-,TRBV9,CASSSWAGEKLFF
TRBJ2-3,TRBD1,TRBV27,CASSSHRGDTQYF
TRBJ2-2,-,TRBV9,CASSVLGAVGTGELFF
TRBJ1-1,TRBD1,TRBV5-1,CASSFISGGTGRTEAFF
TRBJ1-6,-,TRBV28,CASSQDSSNSPLHF
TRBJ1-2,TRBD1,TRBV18,CASSLSQTGVSYGYTF
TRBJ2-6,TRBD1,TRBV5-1,CASSLRTGAGANVLTF
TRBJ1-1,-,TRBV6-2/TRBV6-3,CASSYPRENTEAFF
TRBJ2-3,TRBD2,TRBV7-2,CASSFIREAPDTQYF
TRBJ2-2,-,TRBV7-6,CASSPLNSGTGELFF
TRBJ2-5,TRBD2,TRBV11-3,CASSSRLAGGWAQETQYF
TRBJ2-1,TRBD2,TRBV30,CAWSGILSGSSYNEQFF
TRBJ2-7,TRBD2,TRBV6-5,CASRGVAGTTYEQYF
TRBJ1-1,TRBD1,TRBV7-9,CASSLADRGNTEAFF
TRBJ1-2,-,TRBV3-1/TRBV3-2,CASSLRRQGWDYGYTF
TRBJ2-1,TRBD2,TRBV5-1,CASSLWGGEQFF
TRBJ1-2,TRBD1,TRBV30,CAWSADLGTGYGYTF
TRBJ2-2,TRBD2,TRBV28,CASSSPGTRSFAGELFF
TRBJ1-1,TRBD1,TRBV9,CASSVNTGEWNTEAFF
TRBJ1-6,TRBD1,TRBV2,CASRTGPGGSYNSPLHF
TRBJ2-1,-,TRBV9,CASSISGADNEQFF
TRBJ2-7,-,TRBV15,CATSRDPAYEQYF
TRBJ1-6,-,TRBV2,CASSEPRNNSPLHF
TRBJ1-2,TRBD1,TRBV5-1,CASSSNDRGLIHGYTF
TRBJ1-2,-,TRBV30,CAWSEGGNYGYTF
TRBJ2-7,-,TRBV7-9,CASSLNWRDGAYEQYF
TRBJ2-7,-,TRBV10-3,CAINPGTGGSYEQYF
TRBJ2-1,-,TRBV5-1,CASSPYQPGVLFSEQFF
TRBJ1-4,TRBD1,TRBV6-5,CASRSIGTGSEKLFF
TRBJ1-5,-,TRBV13,CASSLGRGRSQPQHF
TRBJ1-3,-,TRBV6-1,CASSEFLWETSSGNTIYF
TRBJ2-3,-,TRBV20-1,CSASALTDTQYF
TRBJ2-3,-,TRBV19,CASTMTGSTDTQYF
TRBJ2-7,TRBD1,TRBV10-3,CAISATSQGLPREQYF
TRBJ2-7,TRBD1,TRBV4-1,CASSQGQETYEQYF